This TCR beta chain was found in a study of response to subunit inactivated influenza vaccine. Each CDR3 protein is one row after TCRdb ran MiXCR on the RT-PCR reads. The sample holds about 780,000 distinct CDR3 sequences, around 20% seen once. The CDR3 covers 16 residues. V lost 1 base, J lost 0 bases, and 10 bases lay in between. Germline V lookup: CDR1 SGHTA, CDR2 FQGNSA. This specimen consisted of PBMCs from blood, obtained about 5 days after vaccination. This TCR derives from a man aged 50-59 years who received an inactivated influenza vaccine. The rearrangement uses TRBV7-2 and TRBJ2-4, with unresolved D. CDR3 sequence (DNA): TGTGCCAGCAGCTTAGAGCCTGGTTTAGCCAAAAACATTCAGTACTTC. It is translated as CASSLEPGLAKNIQYF.